This T cell receptor beta chain was sequenced for a study of OX40 agonist ivuxolimab in advanced cancers. The CDR3 spans 13 residues. Germline CDR1 reads SSHAT; CDR2 reads FNYEAQ (reference sequence). As concerns this clone: Relative to the germline gene, one junction end is altered; a read error may explain this.

Assay used: immunoSEQ multiplex PCR; TCRdb lists only in-frame clones, some missing. Here the sample spans approximately 59,000 clones, 88% being singletons. The TCR was taken from an adult with an advanced solid tumor such as melanoma, head and neck, liver or kidney cancer. Sequencing was performed on CD4+ or CD8+ T cells sorted from blood, taken in a trial of the OX40 agonist ivuxolimab. The chain is built from TRBV7-7 and TRBJ2-5; tentative D call: TRBD2 (5 bases). The CDR3 nucleotides are TGTGCTAGCAGCTTCACGGGAAAAGAGACCCAGTACTTC. The encoded protein is CASSFTGKETQYF.